This T cell receptor (beta chain) was obtained from a study of breast tumors, draining lymph nodes, adjacent tissues. Findings and caveats of the study: Compared with lymph nodes, tumors were less diverse; compared with nontumor tissue, more. Luminal-like breast cancer showed significantly greater tumor-nontumor repertoire similarity than basal-like breast cancer did. Data fit most tumor T cells coming from lymph node, expanding in tumor. Data only fit, rather than demonstrated, lymph node origin of most tumor T cells.

The lymph nodes were axillary draining lymph nodes from breast cancer patients. Using its own MiXCR run on the multiplex PCR reads, TCRdb lists one record per CDR3 protein. The sample carries under 150,000 distinct CDR3 sequences, 20% recorded once. The CDR3 length is 13 residues. CDR1 and CDR2 from the germline V gene are DFQATT and SNEGSKA (reference sequence). This clonotype was detected many times. No antigen is known for it. The gene calls are TRBV20-1 and TRBJ2-5, with TRBD2 matching 8 bases. The specimen sequenced was axillary lymph node tissue. This clonotype was sampled from a female donor with breast cancer. Some clones in this sample may be carry-over from other donors' samples. The CDR3 sequence is CRGPGLVGETQYF. DNA of the CDR3: TGCAGGGGACCGGGACTAGTAGGGGAGACCCAGTACTTC.